Below are 29 T cell receptor beta chains sequenced from a single sample in a study of T cells in Graves' hyperthyroidism and ophthalmopathy. Amplification yielded TCR beta CDR3 regions, with RNA transcripts as the source. First-round RT-PCR of the TCR CDR3 relied on the HTBI primer set. TCRdb recomputed calls from the multiplex PCR reads with MiXCR, one row per CDR3 protein. This sample yields 730,000 or so distinct CDR3 sequences, of which 18% are seen a single time; about a sixth belongs to the top ten. Sequences were obtained from blood. Source of these receptors: a woman between 45 and 60 years old with Graves' hyperthyroidism that later progressed to Graves' ophthalmopathy.

The chain recombines TRBV6-1 with TRBJ2-3; 12 nucleotides agree with TRBD1. The V segment lost 7 bases and the J segment 6 bases; nucleotides outside the gene matches: 11. The CDR3 spans 16 residues. The V gene's germline CDR1 is MNHNS and CDR2 SASEGT. DNA of the CDR3: TGTGCCAGCAACCGACCGGGACAGGGGGCAGGGGATACGCAGTATTTT. Translation: CASNRPGQGAGDTQYF.

The chain uses TRBV6-2 or TRBV6-3 and TRBJ1-5; D unclear. CDR1 is MNHEY and CDR2 is SVGEGT in the germline V gene. The CDR3 has 15 residues. Trimming removed 2 bases at V and 6 bases at J, with 14 bases between. The DNA for the CDR3 is TGTGCCAGCAGTTACAGGAAGAGGGAAAGTCAGCCCCAGCATTTT. Protein: CASSYRKRESQPQHF.

The genes are TRBV5-5 and TRBJ1-3, with D tentatively TRBD1 (6 bases). CDR3 length: 15 amino acids. The germline V gene encodes CDR1 SGHKS and CDR2 YYEKEE (reference sequence). With 3 bases removed from V and 4 bases from J, the gap between germline ends came to 14 bases. The CDR3 protein is CASSYLGGPGNTIYF. The CDR3 DNA sequence: TGTGCCAGCAGCTACCTAGGGGGGCCAGGAAACACCATATATTTT.

In its sample, this clonotype was seen once. CDR3 loop: CASSQNPYNQPQHF. In DNA, the CDR3 is TGTGCCAGCAGCCAAAACCCGTACAATCAGCCCCAGCATTTT. This chain links TRBV7-9 with TRBJ1-5; no firm D call. CDR3 size: 14 residues. Trimming cost V 5 bases and J 3 bases, with 11 bases left between them. Germline CDR1 SEHNR, CDR2 FQNEAQ (reference sequence). Complete variable domain (other parts from reference TRBV7-9 and TRBJ1-5): DTGVSQNPRHKITKRGQNVTFRCDPISEHNRLYWYRQTLGQGPEFLTYFQNEAQLEKSRLLSDRFSAERPKGSFSTLEIQRTEQGDSAMYLCASSQNPYNQPQHFGDGTRLSIL.

This clonotype was counted many times. The chain links TRBV3-1 to TRBJ1-4, with D maybe TRBD1 (6 bases). The germline CDR1 and CDR2 sequences are LGHDT and YNNKEL (reference sequence). The V gene lost 1 base and the J gene lost 4 bases, with 13 bases spanning the gap. This CDR3 contains 16 residues. CDR3 DNA sequence: TGTGCCAGCAGCCAAGTCCTGACAGGTTATAATGAAAAACTGTTTTTT. This codes for CASSQVLTGYNEKLFF.

Ten or more counts support this clonotype. The chain recombines TRBV3-1 with TRBJ2-3; D is ambiguous. The CDR3 length is 14 residues. V was cut by 3 bases and J by 5 bases, with 12 bases left in between. Looked up from germline, CDR1 is LGHDT and CDR2 is YNNKEL (reference sequence). CDR3 protein: CASSHGFNEDTQYF. The CDR3 DNA follows: TGTGCCAGCAGCCACGGGTTCAACGAAGATACGCAGTATTTT.

The chain links TRBV6-2 or TRBV6-3 to TRBJ2-1, with 12 bases aligning to TRBD2. With 2 bases clipped from V and 0 bases from J, the junction kept 11 bases outside the gene matches. The CDR3 has 20 amino acids. Germline CDR1 is MNHEY and CDR2 is SVGEGT. The CDR3 sequence is CASSYLDGLAGMSSYNEQFF. CDR3 coding DNA: TGTGCCAGCAGTTACCTCGACGGACTAGCGGGGATGAGCTCCTACAATGAGCAGTTCTTC.

This clonotype was seen a handful of times. The V and J genes are TRBV3-1 and TRBJ2-7, with D unresolved. Germline V gene lookup returns CDR1 LGHDT and CDR2 YNNKEL (reference sequence). The CDR3 loop spans 14 amino acids. The V gene lost 0 bases and the J gene lost 7 bases, with 13 bases spanning the gap. The CDR3, as DNA: TGTGCCAGCAGCCAAGATAAAGGCCTAGGGGAGCAGTACTTC. Translating it yields CASSQDKGLGEQYF.

There are a few counts of this clonotype. V and J are TRBV5-1 and TRBJ1-4, with D perhaps matching TRBD1 (5 bases). V was pared by 4 bases and J by 12 bases, with 19 bases between. The V gene's germline CDR1 is SGHRS and CDR2 YFSETQ. The CDR3 is 14 residues long. CDR3 loop: CASSLLRDGGELFF. For the CDR3, the DNA is TGCGCCAGCAGCCTATTAAGGGACGGGGGTGAACTGTTTTTT.

This clonotype has only a few counts. V gene TRBV10-1 combines with J gene TRBJ1-1; D unresolved. CDR1 WNHNN and CDR2 SYGVQD come from the germline V gene (reference sequence). Trimming took off 2 bases at V and 3 bases at J, with 10 bases between the two ends. CDR3 size: 14 residues. The CDR3 bases are TGCGCCAGCAGTGAGGAGGGTAGGGACACTGAAGCTTTCTTT. It yields the protein CASSEEGRDTEAFF.

The sample holds a few counts of this clonotype. This sequence joins TRBV12-3 or TRBV12-4 and TRBJ1-3; no clear D. The CDR3 extends over 13 amino acids. The V end lost 8 bases, the J end lost 3 bases, and 11 bases lay between the germline ends. The chain's CDR3 is CASPTFLGNTIYF. In DNA, the CDR3 is TGTGCCAGCCCTACTTTCCTTGGAAACACCATATATTTT.

This chain links TRBV7-6 with TRBJ2-3, with 9 bases identical to TRBD2. Germline values: CDR1 SGHVS, CDR2 FNYEAQ. This CDR3 has 16 residues. J was trimmed by 0 bases and V by 4 bases; bases with no gene match: 5. The CDR3 loop reads CASSSLLAGSTDTQYF. CDR3 coding DNA: TGTGCCAGCAGCTCGCTTCTAGCGGGGAGCACAGATACGCAGTATTTT.

V gene TRBV6-1 combines with J gene TRBJ2-6; D is uncertain. Trimming stripped 1 base from V and 3 bases from J, with 1 base between. The CDR3 is 13 amino acids. Germline values: CDR1 MNHNS, CDR2 SASEGT. CDR3: CASSEVGANVLTF. The CDR3 DNA reads as TGTGCCAGCAGTGAAGTTGGGGCCAACGTCCTGACTTTC.

The sample holds a few counts of this clonotype. This sequence joins TRBV10-2 and TRBJ1-3; no clear D. Trimming cost V 8 bases and J 4 bases, with 18 bases left between them. The length of the CDR3 is 15 residues. Looked up from germline, CDR1 is WSHSY and CDR2 is SAAADI. This chain's CDR3 is CASRLPRGSGNTIYF. The DNA for the CDR3 is TGCGCCAGCCGCTTACCCCGGGGATCCGGAAACACCATATATTTT.

This clonotype was picked up many times. The chain carries TRBV20-1 and TRBJ2-5, with D possibly matching TRBD1 (5 bases). Looked up from germline, CDR1 is DFQATT and CDR2 is SNEGSKA (reference sequence). The CDR3 contains 14 residues. The V end was cut by 8 bases, the J end by 0 bases, with 16 bases between. The CDR3 sequence is CSLLRGDYQETQYF. The CDR3 DNA reads as TGCAGTTTGTTAAGGGGTGACTACCAAGAGACCCAGTACTTC.

In this sample, this clonotype turned up a few times. The chain uses TRBV3-1 and TRBJ1-6; D is uncertain. Germline V gene data show CDR1 as LGHDT and CDR2 as YNNKEL (reference sequence). V was shortened by 0 bases and J by 11 bases, with 8 bases between the two germline ends. CDR3 length equals 13 residues. The DNA of the CDR3 is TGTGCCAGCAGCCAAGAAACGGGTCCACCCCTCCACTTT. This gives the protein CASSQETGPPLHF. Full variable domain (remainder filled in from reference TRBV3-1 and TRBJ1-6): DTAVSQTPKYLVTQMGNDKSIKCEQNLGHDTMYWYKQDSKKFLKIMFSYNNKELIINETVPNRFSPKSPDKAHLNLHINSLELGDSAVYFCASSQETGPPLHFGNGTRLTVT.

CDR3 protein: CASADRRLDEQYF. For the CDR3, the DNA is TGTGCCAGCGCGGACAGGCGCCTCGACGAGCAGTACTTC. The chain couples TRBV6-2 or TRBV6-3 to TRBJ2-7; 7 bases are a match to TRBD1. This CDR3 has 13 residues. J was trimmed by 5 bases and V by 8 bases; bases with no gene match: 9. Looked up from germline, CDR1 is MNHEY and CDR2 is SVGEGT.

This clonotype was detected a few times. The rearrangement links TRBV6-5 to TRBJ1-1; D is undetermined. CDR3 length equals 13 residues. Trimming stripped 2 bases from V and 3 bases from J, with 7 bases between. Looked up from germline, CDR1 is MNHEY and CDR2 is SVGAGI. CDR3 DNA: TGTGCCAGCAGTTACAAGGGTCACACTGAAGCTTTCTTT. Translated: CASSYKGHTEAFF.

This chain uses TRBV7-2 with TRBJ2-2, with 8 bases that match TRBD2. CDR1 is SGHTA, CDR2 FQGNSA, per germline. The CDR3 length is 17 residues. V lost 4 bases to trimming and J lost 1 base; unmatched junction nucleotides: 8. CDR3 amino acids: CASSWGGAGGNTGELFF. In DNA, the CDR3 is TGTGCCAGCAGCTGGGGTGGTGCGGGGGGGAACACCGGGGAGCTGTTTTTT.

This clonotype showed up just a few times. The chain employs TRBV20-1 and TRBJ1-5; 7 bases are shared with TRBD1. Trimming at V came to 3 bases and at J to 1 base, leaving 6 bases not matched to a gene. CDR1 is DFQATT and CDR2 is SNEGSKA in the germline V gene (reference sequence). The CDR3 extends over 15 amino acids. DNA of the CDR3: TGCAGTGCTAGCCAGGGGGGATTGAGCAATCAGCCCCAGCATTTT. Translation gives CSASQGGLSNQPQHF.

This clonotype was seen a handful of times. The gene calls are TRBV27 and TRBJ2-7; tentatively, D is TRBD1 (6 bases). This CDR3 has 14 residues. The germline gives CDR1 MNHEY, CDR2 SMNVEV (reference sequence). V was pared by 5 bases and J by 2 bases, with 13 bases between. This chain's CDR3 is CASSLRGGTYEQYF. The CDR3 nucleotides are TGTGCCAGCAGTCTCAGGGGTGGCACCTACGAGCAGTACTTC.

Ten or more counts support this clonotype. V usage is TRBV27 and J usage is TRBJ2-1; TRBD2 agrees at 8 bases. The CDR3 length is 14 residues. Germline trimming cut 8 bases from V and 2 bases from J; bases unmatched to any gene: 5. From germline, CDR1 is MNHEY and CDR2 SMNVEV (reference sequence). The CDR3 spells CASVRGGPYNEQFF. CDR3 DNA: TGTGCCAGCGTCCGGGGGGGCCCCTACAATGAGCAGTTCTTC.

V is TRBV27 and J is TRBJ1-2; D ambiguous. The CDR3 extends over 14 amino acids. Trimming took off 8 bases at V and 4 bases at J, with 17 bases between the two ends. CDR1 and CDR2 from the germline V gene are MNHEY and SMNVEV (reference sequence). The CDR3 loop is CASGVLYGSYGYTF. As DNA, the CDR3 is TGTGCCAGCGGCGTTCTATACGGCAGCTATGGCTACACCTTC.

The chain couples TRBV29-1 to TRBJ2-3; 8 bases agree with TRBD2. The junction had 7 bases not matched to a gene; V was cut back by 7 bases and J by 4 bases. This CDR3 contains 13 residues. Germline V gives CDR1 SQVTM, CDR2 ANQGSEA. This CDR3 is CSADSGVADTQYF. In nucleotides, the CDR3 is TGCAGCGCTGATAGCGGGGTAGCAGATACGCAGTATTTT.

J is TRBJ1-5 and V is TRBV12-3 or TRBV12-4; maybe TRBD1 (5 bases). The CDR3 covers 14 residues. With 5 bases removed from V and 3 bases from J, the gap between germline ends came to 11 bases. CDR3 DNA: TGTGCCAGCAGTCCCCCAGGGTTCAATCAGCCCCAGCATTTT. The encoded protein is CASSPPGFNQPQHF.

The chain recombines TRBV6-2 or TRBV6-3 with TRBJ1-5; D gene uncertain. Germline CDR1 reads MNHEY; CDR2 reads SVGEGT. The length of the CDR3 is 14 residues. The V gene lost 5 bases and the J gene lost 6 bases, with 14 bases spanning the gap. CDR3: CASSRGSEVQPQHF. In DNA form, the CDR3 reads TGTGCCAGCAGTCGCGGATCGGAGGTTCAGCCCCAGCATTTT.

The table lists this clonotype with a few counts. The chain is built from TRBV10-3 and TRBJ2-7, with D hard to call. The CDR3 runs to 11 residues. Germline lookup yields CDR1 ENHRY and CDR2 SYGVKD. V dropped 3 bases and J dropped 6 bases, with 6 bases sitting between them. The CDR3 sequence: CAISERFEQYF. In DNA, the CDR3 is TGTGCCATCAGTGAAAGGTTCGAGCAGTACTTC.

This chain joins TRBV5-1 and TRBJ2-2; D is undetermined. The length of the CDR3 is 16 residues. V lost 2 bases and J 6 bases, leaving 17 bases between the germline ends. In germline, CDR1 is SGHRS, CDR2 YFSETQ. In DNA form, the CDR3 reads TGCGCCAGCAGCTTCTCCTCGGAGCGTCGCTCCGGGGAGCTGTTTTTT. Translated, it gives CASSFSSERRSGELFF.

The rearrangement joins TRBV19 to TRBJ1-1; the match to TRBD1 covers 8 bases. V shed 5 bases, J shed 5 bases, and the junction held 7 bases outside the gene matches. This CDR3 is built from 14 residues. In germline, CDR1 is LNHDA, CDR2 SQIVND (reference sequence). In nucleotides, the CDR3 is TGTGCCAGTAGTCCGGACAGGGCGAAAACTGAAGCTTTCTTT. Translating it yields CASSPDRAKTEAFF.